A single sample gave rise to the 26 T cell receptor beta chains below, sequenced in a study of T-cell memory formation after mild COVID-19. MiXCR, applied by TCRdb to the 5' RACE reads, yields one record per CDR3 protein. There are hundreds of thousands of distinct CDR3 sequences in the sample; less than 25% occur only once, and roughly 8.9% lies in the top ten. The specimen was PBMCs or a T cell subset sorted from them (not recorded which). The receptors come from an adult woman who had mild COVID-19 (a few samples of this study predate the infection). Cell type and time point are not known.

The rearrangement joins TRBV12-3 or TRBV12-4 to TRBJ1-2; 9 bases map to TRBD1. The CDR3 contains 15 residues. With V trimmed by 6 bases and J by 8 bases, 13 bases remained unmatched. The CDR3 loop is CASSAYSGTGRGYTF. The CDR3 DNA is TGTGCCAGCAGCGCCTACTCCGGGACAGGGCGCGGCTACACCTTC.

This chain connects TRBV5-1 to TRBJ2-5, with 12 bases identical to TRBD2. Germline V gene data show CDR1 as SGHRS and CDR2 as YFSETQ. The CDR3 sequence is 16 residues long. The V segment lost 4 bases and the J segment 7 bases; nucleotides outside the gene matches: 11. CDR3 protein: CASSHKTSGGVGTQYF. CDR3 DNA sequence: TGCGCCAGCAGCCACAAGACTAGCGGGGGAGTGGGGACCCAGTACTTC.

This chain links TRBV7-2 with TRBJ1-5; no clear D. This CDR3 has 13 residues. The V end lost 1 base, the J end lost 3 bases, and 4 bases lay between the germline ends. Germline-derived CDR1 and CDR2 are SGHTA and FQGNSA. The CDR3 nucleotides read TGTGCCAGCAGCTTAGAATACAATCAGCCCCAGCATTTT. It codes for CASSLEYNQPQHF.

In its sample, this clonotype was seen once. In DNA form, the CDR3 reads TGTGCCAGCAGTTACTCCGGCAGGCCTATATATGGCTACACCTTC. This sequence encodes CASSYSGRPIYGYTF. This chain links TRBV6-2 or TRBV6-3 with TRBJ1-2; no firm D call. The CDR3 has 15 residues. Germline CDR1 reads MNHEY; CDR2 reads SVGEGT. The V gene lost 0 bases and the J gene lost 5 bases, with 13 bases spanning the gap.

This clonotype was counted a few times. This chain uses TRBV2 with TRBJ2-3, with TRBD1 matching 9 bases. Germline assignment: CDR1 SNHLY and CDR2 FYNNEI. The V and J ends lost 8 bases and 3 bases, in that order; junction bases with no gene match: 6. The CDR3 is 14 amino acids. The CDR3 DNA reads as TGTGCCAGCGATGGGACAGGGAGGACAGATACGCAGTATTTT. It codes for CASDGTGRTDTQYF.

This chain links TRBV12-3 or TRBV12-4 with TRBJ2-3; D is perhaps TRBD1 (6 bases). V was trimmed by 6 bases and J by 8 bases, leaving 18 bases between them. The CDR3 covers 14 residues. DNA for the CDR3: TGTGCCAGCAGGCTACAGGGAAGTAGGGGTACGCAGTATTTT. This translates into CASRLQGSRGTQYF.

The table lists this clonotype with a few counts. V gene TRBV5-1 combines with J gene TRBJ1-2; no clear D. Germline V gene data show CDR1 as SGHRS and CDR2 as YFSETQ. The CDR3 sequence is 17 residues long. V was clipped by 2 bases and J by 0 bases, with 17 bases between them. CDR3 bases: TGCGCCAGCAGCTTTGAAGGACTCACTGGGGCTAACTATGGCTACACCTTC. Its translation is CASSFEGLTGANYGYTF.

The sample holds many counts of this clonotype. V usage is TRBV29-1 and J usage is TRBJ2-1, with 10 positions matching TRBD2. The ends lost 4 bases at V and 10 bases at J; junction bases unmatched: 4. The CDR3 runs to 12 residues. Germline V gene data show CDR1 as SQVTM and CDR2 as ANQGSEA. The CDR3 nucleotides read TGCAGCGTTGTAGCGGGAGGTAGAGAGCAGTTCTTC. Amino acids: CSVVAGGREQFF.

The gene calls are TRBV9 and TRBJ2-1; perhaps TRBD2 as D (6 bases). V was cut by 2 bases and J by 7 bases, with 7 bases left in between. Germline V gives CDR1 SGDLS, CDR2 YYNGEE. The CDR3 loop spans 12 amino acids. The DNA for the CDR3 is TGTGCCAGCAGCGTCGGGAGTAATGAGCAGTTCTTC. This translates into CASSVGSNEQFF.

V is TRBV20-1 and J is TRBJ1-3, with D unresolved. The CDR3 spans 12 residues. CDR1 and CDR2 from the germline V gene are DFQATT and SNEGSKA (reference sequence). V lost 3 bases, J lost 0 bases, and 3 bases lay in between. As DNA, the CDR3 is TGCAGTGCTAGGACCTCTGGAAACACCATATATTTT. Translating it yields CSARTSGNTIYF.

A few counts support this clonotype. The rearrangement links TRBV19 to TRBJ1-1, with 10 bases aligning to TRBD1. Germline V CDR1 and CDR2: LNHDA, SQIVND (reference sequence). Unmatched junction bases numbered 5, after V lost 6 bases and J lost 7 bases. The CDR3 spans 13 residues. CDR3 sequence reads: CASSNRDRGEAFF. Here the CDR3 DNA reads TGTGCCAGTAGCAACCGGGACAGGGGTGAAGCTTTCTTT.

This clonotype was detected only a few times. The chain has TRBV12-3 or TRBV12-4 and TRBJ2-3; 9 bases are a match to TRBD2. Trimming took 8 bases from V and 3 from J; bases not matched to a gene: 9. The CDR3 loop spans 15 amino acids. Here the CDR3 reads CASPPTAGGTDTQYF. The CDR3, as DNA: TGTGCCAGCCCACCTACAGCGGGGGGTACAGATACGCAGTATTTT.

This chain connects TRBV12-3 or TRBV12-4 to TRBJ2-7; 8 bases align to TRBD1. Trimming removed 4 bases from V and 4 bases from J; junction bases left unmatched: 6. There are 14 residues in the CDR3. CDR3 residues: CASSSAGGYYEQYF. CDR3 sequence (DNA): TGTGCCAGCAGTTCGGCAGGGGGCTATTACGAGCAGTACTTC.

This clonotype was seen a few times. This chain joins TRBV5-1 and TRBJ2-1; the D is unclear. This CDR3 has 14 amino acids. Germline V gene sequence: CDR1 SGHRS, CDR2 YFSETQ. Trimming cost V 0 bases and J 7 bases, with 11 bases left between them. For the CDR3, the DNA is TGCGCCAGCAGCTTGGAGGTTAAATGGAATGAGCAGTTCTTC. Protein sequence: CASSLEVKWNEQFF.

This clonotype appeared a few times. CDR3 nucleotide sequence: TGCAGTGCTAGAAAATCCCGGGGTAGCGGGAGGGCAAATGAGCAGTTCTTC. It translates to CSARKSRGSGRANEQFF. The chain joins TRBV20-1 to TRBJ2-1, with 11 bases matching TRBD2. This CDR3 has 17 residues. Germline values: CDR1 DFQATT, CDR2 SNEGSKA (reference sequence). The trim removed 2 bases at V and 7 bases at J, leaving 13 bases unmatched.

The chain combines TRBV4-1 with TRBJ2-7; TRBD1 aligns across 8 bases. There are 15 residues in the CDR3. Trimming cost V 3 bases and J 2 bases; bases outside gene matches: 6. Germline-derived CDR1 and CDR2 are MGHRA and YSYEKL. The DNA for the CDR3 is TGCGCCAGCAGCCATTCCGGGACAGGCACCTACGAGCAGTACTTC. Amino acids: CASSHSGTGTYEQYF.

The rearrangement uses TRBV6-5 and TRBJ2-7, with D perhaps matching TRBD2 (6 bases). The V end lost 2 bases, the J end lost 1 base, and 12 bases lay between the germline ends. This CDR3 has 15 amino acids. From germline, CDR1 is MNHEY and CDR2 SVGAGI. The CDR3 is CASSYRLGTSYEQYF. CDR3 bases: TGTGCCAGCAGTTACCGACTGGGGACTTCCTACGAGCAGTACTTC.

The genes are TRBV5-6 and TRBJ2-5, with D possibly being TRBD2 (7 bases). The CDR3 loop spans 15 amino acids. Germline V gives CDR1 SGHDT, CDR2 YYEEEE. Trimming pared 1 base from V and 7 bases from J, leaving 17 bases between. CDR3 DNA: TGTGCCAGCAGCTTGACGACGCCCCGGGGGGCGACCCAGTACTTC. Translated, it gives CASSLTTPRGATQYF.

The chain uses TRBV7-9 and TRBJ1-1; no reliable D call. The germline V gene encodes CDR1 SEHNR and CDR2 FQNEAQ (reference sequence). This CDR3 has 15 residues. V was shortened by 4 bases and J by 0 bases, with 12 bases between the two germline ends. DNA of the CDR3: TGTGCCAGCAGCTCCCCGGCACTGGTGAACACTGAAGCTTTCTTT. Translating gives CASSSPALVNTEAFF.

This chain connects TRBV7-2 to TRBJ2-3; no firm D call. Germline loops: CDR1 SGHTA, CDR2 FQGNSA. The CDR3 spans 13 residues. V was trimmed by 2 bases and J by 9 bases, leaving 12 bases between them. The CDR3 DNA sequence: TGTGCCAGCAGCTTAAAGGCAACCCCAACGCAGTATTTT. Protein: CASSLKATPTQYF.

This clonotype was seen a handful of times. The chain recombines TRBV18 with TRBJ1-6; D not resolved. Trimming shortened V by 3 bases and J by 7 bases, and 10 bases separated the two germline ends. Germline CDR1 is KGHSH and CDR2 is LQKENI. The CDR3 covers 14 residues. CDR3 DNA: TGTGCCAGCTCACCTGGCAGCACGAATTCACCCCTCCACTTT. As protein: CASSPGSTNSPLHF. The full variable domain, completed using reference TRBV18 and TRBJ1-6, is NAGVMQNPRHLVRRRGQEARLRCSPMKGHSHVYWYRQLPEEGLKFMVYLQKENIIDESGMPKERFSAEFPKEGPSILRIQQVVRGDSAAYFCASSPGSTNSPLHFGNGTRLTVT.

Many counts were recorded for this clonotype. This sequence joins TRBV12-3 or TRBV12-4 and TRBJ2-2; TRBD2 agrees at 7 bases. The V segment lost 0 bases and the J segment 7 bases; nucleotides outside the gene matches: 11. The CDR3 is 17 residues long. CDR3 nucleotides: TGTGCCAGCAGTTTAGCGTCCACTAGCGCCGACGGCGGGGAGCTGTTTTTT. It encodes CASSLASTSADGGELFF.

The chain recombines TRBV12-3 or TRBV12-4 with TRBJ2-3, with TRBD2 identical over 9 bases. V lost 8 bases to trimming and J lost 6 bases; unmatched junction nucleotides: 18. There are 17 residues in the CDR3. The CDR3 nucleotides are TGTGCCAGCTCGACCTCTTCCTCGTCTAGCGGGACCGATACGCAGTATTTT. Translating gives CASSTSSSSSGTDTQYF.

CDR3 sequence (DNA): TGTGCCAGCAGCTGGGGGAATGTTGAGACCCAGTACTTC. As protein: CASSWGNVETQYF. The gene calls are TRBV7-6 and TRBJ2-5; TRBD1 or TRBD2 may be the D gene (5 bases each). This CDR3 has 13 amino acids. Germline CDR1 reads SGHVS; CDR2 reads FNYEAQ. With 4 bases removed from V and 5 bases from J, the gap between germline ends came to 11 bases. The whole variable domain, filled in from reference TRBV7-6 and TRBJ2-5, reads GAGVSQSPRYKVTKRGQDVALRCDPISGHVSLYWYRQALGQGPEFLTYFNYEAQQDKSGLPNDRFSAERPEGSISTLTIQRTEQRDSAMYRCASSWGNVETQYFGPGTRLLVL.

This clonotype was counted only a few times. V usage is TRBV5-1 and J usage is TRBJ1-1; the D is unclear. Germline lookup yields CDR1 SGHRS and CDR2 YFSETQ. The ends were cut back, 4 bases at V and 1 base at J, with 8 bases in the middle. The CDR3 runs to 13 residues. CDR3 DNA sequence: TGCGCCAGCAGCCTCTGGACGAACACTGAAGCTTTCTTT. Translated, it gives CASSLWTNTEAFF. Filled out from reference TRBV5-1 and TRBJ1-1, the complete variable domain reads KAGVTQTPRYLIKTRGQQVTLSCSPISGHRSVSWYQQTPGQGLQFLFEYFSETQRNKGNFPGRFSGRQFSNSRSEMNVSTLELGDSALYLCASSLWTNTEAFFGQGTRLTVV.

This chain links TRBV6-5 with TRBJ1-1; possibly TRBD1 for D (5 bases). Germline CDR1 is MNHEY and CDR2 is SVGAGI. The CDR3 consists of 15 residues. The V gene lost 1 base and the J gene lost 1 base, with 10 bases spanning the gap. CDR3 region: CASSYWGRGNTEAFF. As DNA, the CDR3 is TGTGCCAGCAGTTACTGGGGGAGGGGGAACACTGAAGCTTTCTTT.